Each of the 17 T cell receptor beta chains below was sequenced from the same sample in a study of shared clonotypes between healthy human individuals. Sequenced by immunoSEQ multiplex PCR; TCRdb stores in-frame clones only, minus some. The table shows more than 1 million clones, with 75% to 80% occurring only once. The sequenced sample consisted of memory CD4+ T cells from PBMCs. As for subset: CD45RA-negative fraction. All receptors derive from a man younger than 35 in good health. Some clones in this sample may be carry-over from other donors' samples.

The chain has TRBV6-5 and TRBJ1-2, with 11 bases fitting TRBD1. Germline CDR1 reads MNHEY; CDR2 reads SVGAGI. Germline trimming cut 5 bases from V and 7 bases from J; bases unmatched to any gene: 6. The CDR3 has 14 residues. The CDR3 reads CASSRGQGVGGYTF. In DNA, the CDR3 is TGTGCCAGCAGTAGGGGACAGGGGGTTGGTGGCTACACCTTC.

This chain connects TRBV2 to TRBJ1-1, with D possibly TRBD1 on 6 matching bases. CDR3 length: 11 amino acids. V was shortened by 6 bases and J by 4 bases, with 6 bases between the two germline ends. The germline V gene encodes CDR1 SNHLY and CDR2 FYNNEI. CDR3 loop: CASRGGTEAFF. As DNA, the CDR3 is TGTGCCAGCAGAGGGGGCACTGAAGCTTTCTTT.

The chain employs TRBV18 and TRBJ2-1; 10 bases are a match to TRBD2. The trim removed 0 bases at V and 2 bases at J, leaving 4 bases unmatched. The CDR3 runs to 17 residues. CDR1 is KGHSH, CDR2 LQKENI, per germline. In DNA form, the CDR3 reads TGTGCCAGCTCACCACCGTCTAGCGGGGGTGCCTACAATGAGCAGTTCTTC. It codes for CASSPPSSGGAYNEQFF.

Concerning this clone: Other DNA sequences of this sample code for an identical CDR3. The V call is TRBV5-1, the J call TRBJ2-5, with no clear D. The V gene's germline CDR1 is SGHRS and CDR2 YFSETQ. The CDR3 sequence is 13 residues long. Trimming took off 3 bases at V and 1 base at J, with 7 bases between the two ends. The DNA of the CDR3 is TGCGCCAGCAGCTCAACCCCCCAAGAGACCCAGTACTTC. This gives the protein CASSSTPQETQYF.

This clone turned up a few times. This rearrangement joins TRBV28 to TRBJ1-1, with TRBD1 identical over 12 bases. CDR3 length equals 19 residues. Germline CDR1 MDHEN, CDR2 SYDVKM. V dropped 4 bases and J dropped 0; count of bases not matched to a gene: 12. The CDR3: CASSSQGDRGRALNTEAFF. For the CDR3, the DNA is TGTGCCAGCAGTTCTCAGGGGGACAGGGGGCGAGCCCTGAACACTGAAGCTTTCTTT. Filled out from reference TRBV28 and TRBJ1-1, the complete variable domain reads DVKVTQSSRYLVKRTGEKVFLECVQDMDHENMFWYRQDPGLGLRLIYFSYDVKMKEKGDIPEGYSVSREKKERFSLILESASTNQTSMYLCASSSQGDRGRALNTEAFFGQGTRLTVV.

The chain joins TRBV6-1 to TRBJ1-3; D is unclear. The length of the CDR3 is 16 residues. Per germline, CDR1 MNHNS and CDR2 SASEGT. Between the trimmed V and J ends, which lost 3 bases and 4 bases, there was a span of 16 bases. The CDR3 here is CASSEVWGAFGNTIYF. The CDR3 DNA reads TGTGCCAGCAGTGAGGTTTGGGGAGCCTTCGGAAACACCATATATTTT.

To note about this clone: The same CDR3 also results from other DNA sequences found in this sample. The gene calls are TRBV6-5 and TRBJ1-5; D gene unclear. The V gene's germline CDR1 is MNHEY and CDR2 SVGAGI. This CDR3 has 14 amino acids. Trimming took 0 bases from V and 5 from J, leaving 8 bases between them. Written as DNA, the CDR3 is TGTGCCAGCAGTTACTCAGGAGGGCATCAGCCCCAGCATTTT. Translation gives CASSYSGGHQPQHF.

V usage is TRBV5-1 and J usage is TRBJ1-1, with 7 bases that match TRBD1. CDR1 and CDR2 (germline): SGHRS, YFSETQ. The CDR3 sequence is 14 residues long. J gave up 11 bases and V 4 bases, and 14 bases lay outside the gene matches. This CDR3 is CASSTEGAVGKAFF. The CDR3 DNA sequence: TGCGCCAGCAGCACCGAGGGGGCAGTGGGGAAGGCTTTCTTT.

The J gene is TRBJ2-2, the V gene TRBV6-6, with D unclear. CDR1 is MNHNY and CDR2 is SVGAGI in the germline V gene (reference sequence). The V end lost 0 bases, the J end lost 6 bases, and 8 bases lay between the germline ends. The length of the CDR3 is 14 residues. DNA for the CDR3: TGTGCCAGCAGTTACTCGAAGTCCGCCGGGGAGCTGTTTTTT. Amino acids: CASSYSKSAGELFF.

This rearrangement joins TRBV5-4 to TRBJ2-7; TRBD1 aligns across 10 bases. CDR3 length: 16 amino acids. The J segment lost 7 bases and the V segment lost 2 bases, leaving 12 bases of the junction unmatched. Germline loops: CDR1 SGHNT, CDR2 YYREEE (reference sequence). The CDR3 DNA is TGTGCCAGCAGCTTAGGCCTGCGACAGGGGGCTCAAGAGCAGTACTTC. It codes for CASSLGLRQGAQEQYF.

This clone was seen many times. Other DNA sequences from this sample encode an identical CDR3 as well. The chain carries TRBV28 and TRBJ1-2; the D is unclear. This CDR3 region has 12 residues. Trimming pared 5 bases from V and 8 bases from J, leaving 12 bases between. Germline lookup yields CDR1 MDHEN and CDR2 SYDVKM. This CDR3 is CASSLGRVGYTF. Here the CDR3 DNA reads TGTGCCAGCAGTCTGGGTAGAGTAGGCTACACCTTC.

The rearrangement joins TRBV29-1 to TRBJ2-1; perhaps TRBD2 as D (6 bases). There are 14 residues in the CDR3. Trimming pared 3 bases from V and 4 bases from J, leaving 13 bases between. Looked up from germline, CDR1 is SQVTM and CDR2 is ANQGSEA. The DNA of the CDR3 is TGCAGCGTTGATGGTAGCGGACTTTACAATGAGCAGTTCTTC. Translation: CSVDGSGLYNEQFF.

This CDR3 reads CASSLRSGQDEQYF. CDR3 in DNA: TGTGCCAGCAGTTTACGGTCAGGTCAGGACGAGCAGTACTTC. The genes are TRBV27 and TRBJ2-7; unclear D gene. The CDR3 runs to 14 residues. V lost 2 bases and J 5 bases, leaving 13 bases between the germline ends. Germline V gene sequence: CDR1 MNHEY, CDR2 SMNVEV (reference sequence).

This clone was seen a handful of times. The chain uses TRBV18 and TRBJ1-1; no firm D call. Per germline, CDR1 KGHSH and CDR2 LQKENI. Trimming pared 3 bases from V and 1 base from J, leaving 9 bases between. This CDR3 spans 14 amino acids. CDR3 nucleotide sequence: TGTGCCAGCTCACCGACCCAGCCGAACACTGAAGCTTTCTTT. Amino acid sequence: CASSPTQPNTEAFF.

Only one count was recorded for this clone. The chain has TRBV7-9 and TRBJ2-7; D might be TRBD1 (6 bases). Germline values: CDR1 SEHNR, CDR2 FQNEAQ (reference sequence). CDR3 length: 14 amino acids. V dropped 5 bases and J dropped 2 bases, with 13 bases sitting between them. The CDR3 loop reads CASSLGHRAYEQYF. The CDR3 DNA reads TGTGCCAGCAGCCTTGGTCACAGGGCCTACGAGCAGTACTTC.

J is TRBJ1-2 and V is TRBV6-5; weak D call: TRBD1 (6 bases). Germline CDR1 MNHEY, CDR2 SVGAGI. There are 16 residues in the CDR3. Deletions cut 3 bases from V and 6 bases from J, with 20 bases between. CDR3 region: CASSYAPGQASDGYTF. DNA for the CDR3: TGTGCCAGCAGTTATGCCCCGGGACAAGCATCCGATGGCTACACCTTC.

The chain combines TRBV7-2 with TRBJ2-1; D remains unclear. The CDR3 runs 14 residues. V was pared by 3 bases and J by 5 bases, with 11 bases between. The germline V gene has CDR1 SGHTA and CDR2 FQGNSA. The CDR3 nucleotides read TGTGCCAGCAGCTTGTTGGTCAGGAACAATGAGCAGTTCTTC. Translating gives CASSLLVRNNEQFF.